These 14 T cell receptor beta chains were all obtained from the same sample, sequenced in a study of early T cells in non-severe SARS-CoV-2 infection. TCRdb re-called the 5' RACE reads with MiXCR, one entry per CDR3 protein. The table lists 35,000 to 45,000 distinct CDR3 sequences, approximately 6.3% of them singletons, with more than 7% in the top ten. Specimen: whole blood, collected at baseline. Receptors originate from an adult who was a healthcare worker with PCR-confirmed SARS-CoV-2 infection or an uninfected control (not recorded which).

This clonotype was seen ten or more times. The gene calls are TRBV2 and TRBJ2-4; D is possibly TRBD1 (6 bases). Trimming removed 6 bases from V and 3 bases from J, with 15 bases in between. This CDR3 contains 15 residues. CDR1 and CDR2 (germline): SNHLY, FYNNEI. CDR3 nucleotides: TGTGCCAGCAGGGGATTATCCAGGGGCAAAAACATTCAGTACTTC. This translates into CASRGLSRGKNIQYF.

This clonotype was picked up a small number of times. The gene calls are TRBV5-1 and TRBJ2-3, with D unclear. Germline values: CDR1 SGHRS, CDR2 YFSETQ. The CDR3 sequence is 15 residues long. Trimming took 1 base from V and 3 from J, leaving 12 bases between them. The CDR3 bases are TGCGCCAGCAGCTTGTTGGCAGGTGGGACAGATACGCAGTATTTT. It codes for CASSLLAGGTDTQYF.

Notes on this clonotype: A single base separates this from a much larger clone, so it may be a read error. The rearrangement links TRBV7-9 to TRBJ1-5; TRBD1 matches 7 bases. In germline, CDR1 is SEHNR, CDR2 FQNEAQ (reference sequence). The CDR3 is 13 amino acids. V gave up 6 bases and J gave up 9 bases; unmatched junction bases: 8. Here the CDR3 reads CASRGRGDRPQHF. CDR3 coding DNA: TGTGCCAGCAGGGGCAGGGGGGATCGGCCCCAGCATTTT. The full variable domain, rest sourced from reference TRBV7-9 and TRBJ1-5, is DTGVSQNPRHKITKRGQNVTFRCDPISEHNRLYWYRQTLGQGPEFLTYFQNEAQLEKSRLLSDRFSAERPKGSFSTLEIQRTEQGDSAMYLCASRGRGDRPQHFGDGTRLSIL.

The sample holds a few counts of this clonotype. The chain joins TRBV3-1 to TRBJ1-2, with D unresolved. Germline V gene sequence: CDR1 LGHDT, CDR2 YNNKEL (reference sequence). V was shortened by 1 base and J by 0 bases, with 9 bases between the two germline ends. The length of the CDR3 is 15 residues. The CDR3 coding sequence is TGTGCCAGCAGCCAAGGGCAAGGGACTAACTATGGCTACACCTTC. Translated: CASSQGQGTNYGYTF.

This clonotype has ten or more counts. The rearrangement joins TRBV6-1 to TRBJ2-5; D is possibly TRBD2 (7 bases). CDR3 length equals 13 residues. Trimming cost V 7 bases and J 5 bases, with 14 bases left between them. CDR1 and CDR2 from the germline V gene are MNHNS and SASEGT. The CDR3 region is CASTWEGVETQYF. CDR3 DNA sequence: TGTGCCAGCACTTGGGAGGGGGTGGAGACCCAGTACTTC.

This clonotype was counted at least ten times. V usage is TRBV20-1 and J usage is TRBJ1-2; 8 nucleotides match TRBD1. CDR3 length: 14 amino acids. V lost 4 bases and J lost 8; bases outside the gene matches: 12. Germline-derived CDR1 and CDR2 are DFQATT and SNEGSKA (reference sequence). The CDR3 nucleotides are TGCAGTGCTATCGACAGGGGAGAGGTATGGGGCTACACCTTC. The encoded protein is CSAIDRGEVWGYTF.

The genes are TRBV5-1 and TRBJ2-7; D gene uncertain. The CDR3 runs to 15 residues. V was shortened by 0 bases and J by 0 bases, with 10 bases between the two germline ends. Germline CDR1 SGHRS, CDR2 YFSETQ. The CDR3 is CASSLAHASSYEQYF. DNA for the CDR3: TGCGCCAGCAGCTTGGCCCACGCCAGCTCCTACGAGCAGTACTTC. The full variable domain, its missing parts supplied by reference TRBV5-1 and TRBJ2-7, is KAGVTQTPRYLIKTRGQQVTLSCSPISGHRSVSWYQQTPGQGLQFLFEYFSETQRNKGNFPGRFSGRQFSNSRSEMNVSTLELGDSALYLCASSLAHASSYEQYFGPGTRLTVT.

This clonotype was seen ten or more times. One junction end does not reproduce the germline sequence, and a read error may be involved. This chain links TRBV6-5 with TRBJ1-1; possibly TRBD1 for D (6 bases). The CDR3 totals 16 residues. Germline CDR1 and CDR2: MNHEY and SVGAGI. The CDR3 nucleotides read TGTGCCAGCAGTTACTCGCAGGGGCGGTCGGACACTGAAGTTTTCTTT. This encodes CASSYSQGRSDTEVFF.

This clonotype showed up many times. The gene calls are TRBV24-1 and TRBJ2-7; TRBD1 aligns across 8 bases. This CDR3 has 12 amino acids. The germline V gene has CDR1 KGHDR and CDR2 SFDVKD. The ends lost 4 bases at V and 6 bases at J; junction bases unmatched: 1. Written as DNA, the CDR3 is TGTGCCACCAGTGACCAGGGGGCCGAGCAGTACTTC. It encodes CATSDQGAEQYF.

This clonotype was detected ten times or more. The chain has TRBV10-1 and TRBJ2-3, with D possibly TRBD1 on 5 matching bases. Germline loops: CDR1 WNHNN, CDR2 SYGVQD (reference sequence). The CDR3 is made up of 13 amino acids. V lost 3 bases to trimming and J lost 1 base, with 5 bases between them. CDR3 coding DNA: TGCGCCAGCAGTGACAGGGGCACAGATACGCAGTATTTT. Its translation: CASSDRGTDTQYF.

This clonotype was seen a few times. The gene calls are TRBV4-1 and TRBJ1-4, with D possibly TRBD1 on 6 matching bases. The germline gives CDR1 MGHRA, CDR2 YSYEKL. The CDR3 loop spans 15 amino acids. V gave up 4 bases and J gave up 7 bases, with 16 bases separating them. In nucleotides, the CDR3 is TGCGCCAGCAGCCCCCAAGGGGGGGAAGGTGAAAAACTGTTTTTT. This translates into CASSPQGGEGEKLFF.

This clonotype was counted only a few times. DNA of the CDR3: TGTGCCAGCAGCGGTTATGGTCAGCCCCAGCATTTT. This encodes CASSGYGQPQHF. The chain couples TRBV7-9 to TRBJ1-5, with D unresolved. Trimming stripped 5 bases from V and 6 bases from J, with 8 bases between. CDR1 and CDR2 (germline): SEHNR, FQNEAQ (reference sequence). The CDR3 covers 12 residues.

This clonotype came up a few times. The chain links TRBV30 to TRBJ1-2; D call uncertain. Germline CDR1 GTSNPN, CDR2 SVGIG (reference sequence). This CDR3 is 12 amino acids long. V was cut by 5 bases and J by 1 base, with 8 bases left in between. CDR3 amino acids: CAWESLNYGYTF. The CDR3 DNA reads TGTGCCTGGGAAAGCCTTAACTATGGCTACACCTTC. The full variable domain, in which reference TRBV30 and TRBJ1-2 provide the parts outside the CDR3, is SQTIHQWPATLVQPVGSPLSLECTVEGTSNPNLYWYRQAAGRGLQLLFYSVGIGQISSEVPQNLSASRPQDRQFILSSKKLLLSDSGFYLCAWESLNYGYTFGSGTRLTVV.

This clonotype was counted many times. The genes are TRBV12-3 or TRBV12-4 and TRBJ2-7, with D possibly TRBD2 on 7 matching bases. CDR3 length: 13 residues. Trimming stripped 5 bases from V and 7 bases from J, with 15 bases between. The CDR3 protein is CASSGGGLWEQYF. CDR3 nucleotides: TGTGCCAGCAGTGGAGGGGGACTATGGGAGCAGTACTTC.